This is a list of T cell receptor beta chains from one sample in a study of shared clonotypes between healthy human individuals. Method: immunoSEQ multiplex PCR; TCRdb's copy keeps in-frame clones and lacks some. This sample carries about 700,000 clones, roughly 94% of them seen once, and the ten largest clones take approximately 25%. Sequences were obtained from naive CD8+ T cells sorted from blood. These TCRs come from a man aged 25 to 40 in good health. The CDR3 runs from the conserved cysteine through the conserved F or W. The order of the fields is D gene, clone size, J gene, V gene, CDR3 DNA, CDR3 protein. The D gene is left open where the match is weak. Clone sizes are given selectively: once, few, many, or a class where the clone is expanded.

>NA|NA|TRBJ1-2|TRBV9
TGTGCCAGCAGCGTCCCCCCCCACTTC
CASSVPPHF
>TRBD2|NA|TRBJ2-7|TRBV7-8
TGTGCCAGCAGCTTAGGGGGAGCGTTCGAACTAGCGGGAGAGAGCTCCTACGAGCAGTACTTC
CASSLGGAFELAGESSYEQYF
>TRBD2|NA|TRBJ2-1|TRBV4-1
TGCGCCAGCAGCCAACTCGGACTAGCGGAATACAATGAGCAGTTCTTC
CASSQLGLAEYNEQFF
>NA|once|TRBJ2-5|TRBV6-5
TGTGCCAGCAGTTACGGTGGGGATCAAGAGACCCAGTACTTC
CASSYGGDQETQYF
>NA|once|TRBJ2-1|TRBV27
TGTGCCAGCAGCTTCGGATTGACGAGGGACTCTGGGTACAATGAGCAGTTCTTC
CASSFGLTRDSGYNEQFF
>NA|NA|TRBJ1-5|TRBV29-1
TGCAGCGCTCAGACAGGAGATAGCAATCAGCCCCAGCATTTT
CSAQTGDSNQPQHF
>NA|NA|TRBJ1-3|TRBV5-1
TGCGCCAGCAGCGACCGCTCTGGAAACACCATATATTTT
CASSDRSGNTIYF
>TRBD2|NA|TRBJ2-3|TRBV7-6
TGTGCCAGCACTCGTGGCGGGAGGGCCCCAGATACGCAGTATTTT
CASTRGGRAPDTQYF
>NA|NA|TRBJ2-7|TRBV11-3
TGTGCCAGCAGCTTAGGGGACGGCTTCTACGAGCAGTACTTC
CASSLGDGFYEQYF
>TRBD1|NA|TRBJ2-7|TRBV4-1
TGCGCCAGCAGCCAAGGACAGGGTACCCACGAGCAGTACTTC
CASSQGQGTHEQYF